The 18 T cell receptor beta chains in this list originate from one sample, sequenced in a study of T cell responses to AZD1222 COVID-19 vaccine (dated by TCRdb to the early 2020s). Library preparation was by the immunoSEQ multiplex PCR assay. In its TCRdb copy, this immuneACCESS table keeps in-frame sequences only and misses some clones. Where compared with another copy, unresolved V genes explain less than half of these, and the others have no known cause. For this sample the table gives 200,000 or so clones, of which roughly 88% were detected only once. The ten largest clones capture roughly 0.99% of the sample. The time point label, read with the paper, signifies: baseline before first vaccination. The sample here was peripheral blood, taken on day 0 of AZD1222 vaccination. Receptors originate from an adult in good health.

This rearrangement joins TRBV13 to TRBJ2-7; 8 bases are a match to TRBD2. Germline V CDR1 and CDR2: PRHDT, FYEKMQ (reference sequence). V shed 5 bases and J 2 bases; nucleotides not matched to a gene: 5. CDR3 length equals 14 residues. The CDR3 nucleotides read TGTGCCAGCAGCCCGGGGGGGTTGACCTACGAGCAGTACTTC. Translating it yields CASSPGGLTYEQYF.

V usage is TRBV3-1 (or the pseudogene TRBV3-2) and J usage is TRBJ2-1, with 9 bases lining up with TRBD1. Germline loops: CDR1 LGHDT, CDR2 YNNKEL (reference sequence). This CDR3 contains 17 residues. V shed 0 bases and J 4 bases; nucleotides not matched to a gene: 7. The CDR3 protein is CASSQDIGGTGYNEQFF. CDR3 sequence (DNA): TGTGCCAGCAGCCAAGATATAGGTGGGACAGGGTACAATGAGCAGTTCTTC.

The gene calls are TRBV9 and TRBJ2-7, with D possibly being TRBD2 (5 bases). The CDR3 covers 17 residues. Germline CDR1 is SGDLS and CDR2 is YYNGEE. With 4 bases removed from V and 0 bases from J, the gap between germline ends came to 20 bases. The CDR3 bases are TGTGCCAGCAGCCCCAGCCTCAGAGGGAAGAGCTCCTACGAGCAGTACTTC. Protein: CASSPSLRGKSSYEQYF.

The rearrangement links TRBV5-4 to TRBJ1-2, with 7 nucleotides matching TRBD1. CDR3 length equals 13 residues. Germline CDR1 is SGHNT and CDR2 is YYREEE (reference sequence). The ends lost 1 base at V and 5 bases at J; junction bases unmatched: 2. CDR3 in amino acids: CASSLTQGYGYTF. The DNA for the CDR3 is TGTGCCAGCAGCTTGACACAGGGGTATGGCTACACCTTC.

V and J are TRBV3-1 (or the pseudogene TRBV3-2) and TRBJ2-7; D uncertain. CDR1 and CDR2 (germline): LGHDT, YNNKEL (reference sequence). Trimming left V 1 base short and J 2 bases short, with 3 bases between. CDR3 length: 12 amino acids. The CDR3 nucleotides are TGTGCCAGCAGCCAAGGAGCCTACGAGCAGTACTTC. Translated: CASSQGAYEQYF.

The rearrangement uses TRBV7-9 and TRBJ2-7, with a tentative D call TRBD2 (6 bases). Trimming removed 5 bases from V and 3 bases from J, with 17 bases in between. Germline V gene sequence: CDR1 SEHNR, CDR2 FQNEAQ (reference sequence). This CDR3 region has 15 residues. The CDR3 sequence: CASSAYKGGFYEQYF. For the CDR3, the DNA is TGTGCCAGCAGCGCCTACAAGGGAGGCTTCTACGAGCAGTACTTC.

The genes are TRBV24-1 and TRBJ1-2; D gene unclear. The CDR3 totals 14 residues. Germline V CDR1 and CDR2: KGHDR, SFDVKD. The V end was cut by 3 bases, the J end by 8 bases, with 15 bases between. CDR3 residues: CATSDPRSGRGYTF. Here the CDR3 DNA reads TGTGCCACCAGTGATCCTCGCAGTGGGCGGGGCTACACCTTC.

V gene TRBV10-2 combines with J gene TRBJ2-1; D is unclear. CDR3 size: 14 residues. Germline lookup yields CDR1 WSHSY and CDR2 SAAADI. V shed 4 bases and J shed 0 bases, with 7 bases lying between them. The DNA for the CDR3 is TGCGCCAGCAGTGGGATTAGCTCCTACAATGAGCAGTTCTTC. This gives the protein CASSGISSYNEQFF.

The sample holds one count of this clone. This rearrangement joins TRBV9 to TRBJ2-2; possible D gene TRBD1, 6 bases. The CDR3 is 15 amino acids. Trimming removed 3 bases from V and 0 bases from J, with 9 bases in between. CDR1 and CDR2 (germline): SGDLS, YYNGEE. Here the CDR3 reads CASSADSANTGELFF. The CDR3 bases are TGTGCCAGCAGCGCGGACAGCGCGAACACCGGGGAGCTGTTTTTT.

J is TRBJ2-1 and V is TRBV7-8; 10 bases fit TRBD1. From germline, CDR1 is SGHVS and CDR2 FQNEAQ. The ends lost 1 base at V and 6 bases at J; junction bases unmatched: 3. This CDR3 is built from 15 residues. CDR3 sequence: CASSLVGTGANEQFF. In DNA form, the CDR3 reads TGTGCCAGCAGCTTAGTGGGGACAGGGGCCAATGAGCAGTTCTTC.

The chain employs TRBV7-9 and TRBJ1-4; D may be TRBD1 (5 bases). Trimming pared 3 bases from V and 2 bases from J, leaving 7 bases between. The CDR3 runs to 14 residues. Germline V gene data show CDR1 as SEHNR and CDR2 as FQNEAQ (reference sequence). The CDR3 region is CASSLGTTNEKLFF. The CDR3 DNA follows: TGTGCCAGCAGCTTGGGGACGACTAATGAAAAACTGTTTTTT.

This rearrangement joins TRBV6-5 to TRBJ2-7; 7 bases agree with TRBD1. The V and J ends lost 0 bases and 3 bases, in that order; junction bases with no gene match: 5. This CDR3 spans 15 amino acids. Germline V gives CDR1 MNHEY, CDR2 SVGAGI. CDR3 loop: CASSYSRQGVYEQYF. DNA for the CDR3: TGTGCCAGCAGTTACTCGAGGCAGGGGGTCTACGAGCAGTACTTC.

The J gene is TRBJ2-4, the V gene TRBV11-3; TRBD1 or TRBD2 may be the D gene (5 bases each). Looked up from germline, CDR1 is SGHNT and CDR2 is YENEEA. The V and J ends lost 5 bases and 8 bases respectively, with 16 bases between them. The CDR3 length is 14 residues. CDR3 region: CASSPRGNRDIQYF. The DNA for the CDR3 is TGTGCCAGCAGCCCGAGGGGCAATAGAGACATTCAGTACTTC.

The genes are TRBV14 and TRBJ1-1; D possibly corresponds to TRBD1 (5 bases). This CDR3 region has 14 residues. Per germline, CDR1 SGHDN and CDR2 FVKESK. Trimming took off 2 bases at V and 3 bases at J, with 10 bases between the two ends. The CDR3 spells CASSQQRGYTEAFF. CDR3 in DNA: TGTGCCAGCAGCCAACAACGGGGGTACACTGAAGCTTTCTTT.

The CDR3 nucleotides read TGTGCCAGCCTAGAGGGACAGAGCTCCTACGAGCAGTACTTC. This sequence encodes CASLEGQSSYEQYF. The V and J genes are TRBV7-9 and TRBJ2-7, with TRBD1 identical over 7 bases. V shed 8 bases and J 0 bases; nucleotides not matched to a gene: 7. This CDR3 has 14 residues. Germline loops: CDR1 SEHNR, CDR2 FQNEAQ (reference sequence).

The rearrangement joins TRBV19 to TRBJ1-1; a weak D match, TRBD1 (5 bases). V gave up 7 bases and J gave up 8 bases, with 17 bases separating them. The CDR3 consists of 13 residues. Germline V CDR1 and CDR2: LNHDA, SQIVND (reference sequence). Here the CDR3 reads CASILDGGTEAFF. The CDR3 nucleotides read TGTGCCAGTATCCTTGATGGGGGGACCGAAGCTTTCTTT. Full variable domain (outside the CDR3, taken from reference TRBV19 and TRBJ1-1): DGGITQSPKYLFRKEGQNVTLSCEQNLNHDAMYWYRQDPGQGLRLIYYSQIVNDFQKGDIAEGYSVSREKKESFPLTVTSAQKNPTAFYLCASILDGGTEAFFGQGTRLTVV.

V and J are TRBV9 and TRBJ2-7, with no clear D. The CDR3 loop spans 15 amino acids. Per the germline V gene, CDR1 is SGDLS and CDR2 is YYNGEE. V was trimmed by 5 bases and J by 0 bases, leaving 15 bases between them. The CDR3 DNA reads TGTGCCAGCAGTCGAAACCAGAGAAGCTCCTACGAGCAGTACTTC. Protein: CASSRNQRSSYEQYF.

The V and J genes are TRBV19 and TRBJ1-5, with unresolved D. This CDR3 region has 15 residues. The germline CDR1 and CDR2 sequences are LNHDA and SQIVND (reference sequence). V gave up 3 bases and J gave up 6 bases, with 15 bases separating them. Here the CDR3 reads CASSMRHVRGQPQHF. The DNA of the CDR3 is TGTGCCAGTAGTATGAGGCATGTCCGGGGTCAGCCCCAGCATTTT.